This T cell receptor (beta chain) was identified during a study of Ad26.COV2.S vaccination and SARS-CoV-2 variants. General study points: It was found that vaccine and placebo recipients had similar non-spike TCR breadth.

Comments on this clone: As yet, its antigen is unknown.

Clones were sequenced by immunoSEQ multiplex PCR, and TCRdb holds only the in-frame ones, with some missing. The repertoire includes about 97,000 clones, roughly 80% of them detected once, and roughly 17% sits in the top ten. Germline V gives CDR1 MNHNS, CDR2 SASEGT. The ends lost 6 bases at V and 2 bases at J; junction bases unmatched: 9. CDR3 length equals 15 residues. J is TRBJ1-2 and V is TRBV6-1, with 7 bases aligning to TRBD1. The sequences come from peripheral blood, collected after recovery from COVID-19. This sequence was found in a human donor who had recovered from COVID-19. CDR3 region: CASSSAGGLNYGYTF. As DNA, the CDR3 is TGTGCCAGCAGCAGCGCAGGGGGACTCAACTATGGCTACACCTTC.